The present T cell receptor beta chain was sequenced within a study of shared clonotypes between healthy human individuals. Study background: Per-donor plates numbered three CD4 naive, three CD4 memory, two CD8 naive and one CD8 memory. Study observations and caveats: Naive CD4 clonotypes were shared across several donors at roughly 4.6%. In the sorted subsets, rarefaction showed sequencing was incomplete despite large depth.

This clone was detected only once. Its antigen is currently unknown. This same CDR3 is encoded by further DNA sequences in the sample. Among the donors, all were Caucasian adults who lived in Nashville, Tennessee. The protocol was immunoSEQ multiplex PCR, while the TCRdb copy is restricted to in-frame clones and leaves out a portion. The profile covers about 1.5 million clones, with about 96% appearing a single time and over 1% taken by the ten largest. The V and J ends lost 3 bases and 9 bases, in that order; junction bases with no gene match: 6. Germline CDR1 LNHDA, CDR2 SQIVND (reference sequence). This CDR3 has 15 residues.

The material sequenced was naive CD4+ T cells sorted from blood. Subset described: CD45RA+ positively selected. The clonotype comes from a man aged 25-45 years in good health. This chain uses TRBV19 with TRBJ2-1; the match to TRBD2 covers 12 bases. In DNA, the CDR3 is TGTGCCAGTAGTATGCTAGCGGGAGGGCCGGGTGAGCAGTTCTTC. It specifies CASSMLAGGPGEQFF.